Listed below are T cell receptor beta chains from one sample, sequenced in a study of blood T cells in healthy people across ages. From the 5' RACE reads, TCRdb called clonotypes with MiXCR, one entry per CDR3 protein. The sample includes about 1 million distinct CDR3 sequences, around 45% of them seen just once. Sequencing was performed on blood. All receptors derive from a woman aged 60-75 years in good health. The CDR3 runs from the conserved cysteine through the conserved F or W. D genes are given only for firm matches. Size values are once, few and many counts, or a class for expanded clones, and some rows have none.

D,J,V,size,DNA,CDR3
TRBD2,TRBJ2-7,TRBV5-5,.,TGTGCCAGCAGCTTGGGTTCTGAGCGGGAGGGTTACTACGAGCAGTACTTC,CASSLGSEREGYYEQYF
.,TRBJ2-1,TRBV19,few,TGTGCCAGTAGCACCCCAGGCAGGGGAGGCAATGAGCAGTTCTTC,CASSTPGRGGNEQFF
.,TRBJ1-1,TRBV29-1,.,TGCAGCGTTGGAAGAATGAACACTGAAGCTTTCTTT,CSVGRMNTEAFF
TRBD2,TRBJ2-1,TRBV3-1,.,TGTGCCAGCAGCCCCTGGAGCGGGATATACAATGAGCAGTTCTTC,CASSPWSGIYNEQFF
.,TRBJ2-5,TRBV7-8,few,TGTGCCAGCAGCTTAGTTGTAGGAGGGTTCCAGGAGACCCAGTACTTC,CASSLVVGGFQETQYF
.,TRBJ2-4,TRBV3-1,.,TGTGCCGGCAGCCAAAATTCGGCCAAAAACATTCAGTACTTC,CAGSQNSAKNIQYF
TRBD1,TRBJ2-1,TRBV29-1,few,TGCAGCGTTGAAGGTTGGGACAGGGAGTACAATGAGCAGTTCTTC,CSVEGWDREYNEQFF
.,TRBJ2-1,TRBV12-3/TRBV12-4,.,TGTGCCAGCAGTTTAGCGCGAGCGGCCGCGTACAATGAGCAGTTCTTC,CASSLARAAAYNEQFF
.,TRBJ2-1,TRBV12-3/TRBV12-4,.,TGTGCCAGCAGTATAGCAGTTTCCTACAATGAGCAGTTCTTC,CASSIAVSYNEQFF
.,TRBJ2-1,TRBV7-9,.,TGTGCCAGCAGCCCGGCGCCTAGTGATGAGCAGTTCTTC,CASSPAPSDEQFF
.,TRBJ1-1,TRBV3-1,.,TGTGCCAGCAGCCCCCAGGGGTGGTCTGAAGCTTTCTTT,CASSPQGWSEAFF
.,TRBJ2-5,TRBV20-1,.,TGCAGTGCCACTAGTGACAATGAGCAGTACTTC,CSATSDNEQYF
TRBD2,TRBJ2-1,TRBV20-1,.,TGCAGTGCTAGAACCGTAGCGGGAGGACCTTACAATGAGCAGTTCTTC,CSARTVAGGPYNEQFF
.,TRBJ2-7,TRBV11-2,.,TGTGCCAGCAGCTTTACGGGACCGCCCTTGGAGCAGTACTTC,CASSFTGPPLEQYF
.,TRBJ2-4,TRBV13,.,TGTGCCAGCAGCTTAGGAGCCCTGGTAAACATTCAGTACTTC,CASSLGALVNIQYF
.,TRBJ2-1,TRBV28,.,TGTGCCAGCAGTCTTTTTACCTACAATGAGCAGTTCTTC,CASSLFTYNEQFF
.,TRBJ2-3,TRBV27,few,TGTGCCAGCAGCTCGTTCGGGAAAGGAGATACGCAGTATTTT,CASSSFGKGDTQYF
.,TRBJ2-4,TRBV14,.,TGTGCCAGCAGCCACAGGTCCCTAGGCAAAAACATTCAGTACTTC,CASSHRSLGKNIQYF